This record looks at one T cell receptor (beta chain) sequence and its context. As yet, its antigen is unknown. Germline V CDR1 and CDR2: MNHEY, SMNVEV (reference sequence). The CDR3 has 16 residues. V dropped 5 bases and J dropped 5; count of bases not matched to a gene: 9. The sample comes from a study of cytomegalovirus exposure and HLA in healthy donors. Study observations and caveats: Later, an analysis found that TCR clusters from the first cohort tended to co-occur in the roughly 110 validation repertoires.

Using immunoSEQ multiplex PCR, the repertoire was profiled, and TCRdb retains in-frame clones only, with some absent. The table includes a few hundred thousand clones, approximately 83% detected once. The chain joins TRBV27 to TRBJ2-2; TRBD1 matches 9 bases. The sequenced sample was PBMCs. The receptor was derived from a woman aged 18-30 years in good health and CMV-seronegative. The CDR3 reads CASSLRQGVVTGELFF. The CDR3 region has the DNA TGTGCCAGCAGTCTCAGACAGGGGGTAGTTACCGGGGAGCTGTTTTTT.